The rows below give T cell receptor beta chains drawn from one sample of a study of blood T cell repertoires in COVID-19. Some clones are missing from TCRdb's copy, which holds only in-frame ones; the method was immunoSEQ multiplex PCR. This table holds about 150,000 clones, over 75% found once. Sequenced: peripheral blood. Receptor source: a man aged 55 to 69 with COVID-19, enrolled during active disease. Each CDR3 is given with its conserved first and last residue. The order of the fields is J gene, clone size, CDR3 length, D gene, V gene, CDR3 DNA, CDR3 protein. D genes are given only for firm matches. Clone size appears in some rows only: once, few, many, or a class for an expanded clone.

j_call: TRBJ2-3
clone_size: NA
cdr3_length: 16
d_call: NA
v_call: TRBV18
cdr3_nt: TGTGCCAGCTCACCAGTAGTAGCGGTGAACACAGATACGCAGTATTTT
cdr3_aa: CASSPVVAVNTDTQYF

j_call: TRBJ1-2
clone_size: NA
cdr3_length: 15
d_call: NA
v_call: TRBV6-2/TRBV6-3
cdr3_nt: TGTGCCAGCAGTTACCCAGGACAGCCTAACTATGGCTACACCTTC
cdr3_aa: CASSYPGQPNYGYTF

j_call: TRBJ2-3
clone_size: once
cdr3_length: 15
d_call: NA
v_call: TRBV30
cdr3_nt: TGTGCCTGGAGTGTACGGGGGGCCCGCACAGATACGCAGTATTTT
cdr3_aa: CAWSVRGARTDTQYF

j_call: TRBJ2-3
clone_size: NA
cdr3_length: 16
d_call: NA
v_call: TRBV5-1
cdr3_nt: TGCGCCAGCAGTAAAGGTGCAGGGGCTAACACAGATACGCAGTATTTT
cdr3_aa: CASSKGAGANTDTQYF

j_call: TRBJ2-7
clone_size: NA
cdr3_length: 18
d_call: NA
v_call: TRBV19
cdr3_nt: TGTGCCAGTAGTATGTTCTTCACACCGGGTCTGAGCTCCTACGAGCAGTACTTC
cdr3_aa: CASSMFFTPGLSSYEQYF

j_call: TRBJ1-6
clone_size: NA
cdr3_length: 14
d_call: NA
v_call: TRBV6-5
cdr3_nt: TGTGCCAGCAGTACACAGACATCGAATTCACCCCTCCACTTT
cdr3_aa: CASSTQTSNSPLHF

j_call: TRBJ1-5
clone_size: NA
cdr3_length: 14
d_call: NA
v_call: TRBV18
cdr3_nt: TGTGCCAGCTCACCAGGCCGAAACAATCAGCCCCAGCATTTT
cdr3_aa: CASSPGRNNQPQHF

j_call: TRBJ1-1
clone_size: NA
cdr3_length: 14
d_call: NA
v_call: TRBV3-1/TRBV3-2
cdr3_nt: TGTGCCAGCAGCCGATCTGGAGCGAACACTGAAGCTTTCTTT
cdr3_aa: CASSRSGANTEAFF

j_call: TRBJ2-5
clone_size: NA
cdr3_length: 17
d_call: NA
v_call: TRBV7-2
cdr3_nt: TGTGCCAGCAGCTCAAGTCGAAAACCGGGGAGCCAAGAGACCCAGTACTTC
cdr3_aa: CASSSSRKPGSQETQYF

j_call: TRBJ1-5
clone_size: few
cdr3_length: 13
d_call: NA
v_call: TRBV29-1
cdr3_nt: TGCAGCGTTATCCCCAATAGCAATCAGCCCCAGCATTTT
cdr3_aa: CSVIPNSNQPQHF

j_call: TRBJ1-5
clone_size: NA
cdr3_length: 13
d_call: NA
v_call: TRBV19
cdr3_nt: TGTGCCAGTAGTATCAGGGAACTTCAGCCCCAGCATTTT
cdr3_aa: CASSIRELQPQHF

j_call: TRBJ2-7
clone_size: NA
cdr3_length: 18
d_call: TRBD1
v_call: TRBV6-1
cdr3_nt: TGTGCCAGCAGTGACCCCTTCGTTGGACAGGGGGCTAACTACGAGCAGTACTTC
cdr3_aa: CASSDPFVGQGANYEQYF

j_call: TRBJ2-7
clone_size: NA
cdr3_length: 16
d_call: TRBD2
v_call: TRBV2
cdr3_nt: TGTGCCAGCAGGGAAACAGGGACTAGCGGGACTTACGAGCAGTACTTC
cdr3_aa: CASRETGTSGTYEQYF

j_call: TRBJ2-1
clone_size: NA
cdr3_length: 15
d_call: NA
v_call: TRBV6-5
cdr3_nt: TGTGCCAGCAGTACCAGAAGATCCTCCTACAATGAGCAGTTCTTC
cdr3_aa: CASSTRRSSYNEQFF

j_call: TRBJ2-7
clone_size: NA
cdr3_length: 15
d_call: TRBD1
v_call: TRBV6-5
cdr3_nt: TGTGCCAGCACCCCAGGGACAGGGGGGACCTACGAGCAGTACTTC
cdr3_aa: CASTPGTGGTYEQYF